The rows below give T cell receptor beta chains drawn from one sample of a study of blood T cell repertoires in COVID-19. TCRdb's table, derived via immunoSEQ multiplex PCR, lists solely in-frame clones and lacks some. Of more than 400,000 clones in the sample, around 90% were seen once. Material: PBMCs or T cells enriched from blood (not recorded which). The receptors shown here come from a woman younger than 35 who had recovered from COVID-19. The CDR3 runs from the conserved cysteine through the conserved F or W. The D gene is left open where the match is weak. The listing skips clone size in some rows; elsewhere it reads once, few, many or a size class.

J,length,size,V,D,CDR3,DNA
TRBJ1-6,16,NA,TRBV5-1,NA,CASSLVGPGINSPLHF,TGCGCCAGCAGCTTGGTAGGCCCGGGGATTAATTCACCCCTCCACTTT
TRBJ2-5,13,NA,TRBV5-8,TRBD1,CARNEGATKTQYF,TGTGCCAGAAATGAGGGGGCCACGAAGACCCAGTACTTC
TRBJ1-1,15,NA,TRBV5-1,NA,CASSLSTRSQAGAFF,TGCGCCAGCAGCTTGTCAACCCGGTCGCAGGCTGGGGCTTTCTTT
TRBJ2-7,11,NA,TRBV12-3/TRBV12-4,NA,CASQGFGEQYF,TGTGCCTCGCAGGGTTTCGGCGAGCAGTACTTC
TRBJ2-1,15,NA,TRBV20-1,TRBD2,CSASSSGGVYNEQFF,TGCAGTGCTAGTTCTAGCGGGGGGGTTTACAATGAGCAGTTCTTC
TRBJ1-2,15,NA,TRBV7-2,TRBD1,CASSLVGEGADGYTF,TGTGCCAGCAGCTTAGTCGGAGAGGGGGCGGATGGCTACACCTTC
TRBJ2-5,16,NA,TRBV30,TRBD2,CAWGRSLAGGLETQYF,TGTGCCTGGGGGCGCTCTTTGGCGGGGGGGCTAGAGACCCAGTACTTC
TRBJ1-5,18,NA,TRBV7-9,TRBD1,CASSLEYGSGTGLSPQHF,TGTGCCAGCAGCTTAGAATATGGGTCCGGGACAGGTCTAAGTCCCCAGCATTTT
TRBJ1-1,15,NA,TRBV7-2,NA,CASSFSGIQNTEAFF,TGTGCCAGCAGCTTTTCAGGGATCCAGAACACTGAAGCTTTCTTT
TRBJ1-1,14,NA,TRBV10-3,NA,CVTTPTGSNTEAFF,TGTGTGACCACTCCGACAGGTTCTAACACTGAAGCTTTCTTT
TRBJ2-3,16,once,TRBV2,TRBD1,CASSAGQGEITDTQYF,TGTGCCAGCAGTGCCGGACAGGGAGAGATCACAGATACGCAGTATTTT
TRBJ1-1,13,once,TRBV9,TRBD1,CASSVVVTGGAFF,TGTGCCAGCAGCGTAGTGGTAACAGGGGGAGCTTTCTTT
TRBJ2-3,13,NA,TRBV24-1,NA,CATGVSPGPAQYF,TGTGCCACCGGTGTTTCTCCTGGGCCAGCGCAGTATTTT
TRBJ1-2,13,NA,TRBV12-3/TRBV12-4,TRBD1,CASSFGIQGAETF,TGTGCCAGCAGTTTCGGCATACAGGGGGCGGAAACCTTC
TRBJ2-2,14,NA,TRBV10-3,NA,CAISESSGTGELFF,TGTGCCATCAGTGAGTCCTCCGGGACCGGGGAGCTGTTTTTT
TRBJ1-2,17,once,TRBV10-3,NA,CAISEAPGPAFKYGYTF,TGTGCCATCAGTGAAGCACCAGGGCCGGCGTTCAAGTATGGCTACACCTTC
TRBJ2-5,15,NA,TRBV5-1,NA,CASSLTQKGQETQYF,TGCGCCAGCAGCTTGACCCAGAAGGGGCAAGAGACCCAGTACTTC
TRBJ2-5,15,NA,TRBV24-1,TRBD2,CATSGTSGDQETQYF,TGTGCCACCAGTGGAACTAGCGGGGACCAAGAGACCCAGTACTTC
TRBJ1-2,15,once,TRBV3-1/TRBV3-2,NA,CASSQGPGEGYGYTF,TGTGCCAGCAGCCAGGGACCCGGGGAGGGGTATGGCTACACCTTC
TRBJ2-2,18,NA,TRBV18,NA,CASSPPSIRGPNTGELFF,TGTGCCAGCTCACCACCGAGTATTAGGGGCCCGAACACCGGGGAGCTGTTTTTT
TRBJ2-3,14,NA,TRBV5-1,NA,CASRKILVTDTQYF,TGCGCCAGCAGGAAGATACTAGTGACAGATACGCAGTATTTT
TRBJ2-5,15,NA,TRBV5-1,NA,CASSLDQGKGETQYF,TGCGCCAGCAGCTTGGATCAGGGGAAGGGAGAGACCCAGTACTTC
TRBJ2-2,16,NA,TRBV3-1/TRBV3-2,TRBD2,CASSQGNRAGGGELFF,TGTGCCAGCAGCCAAGGCAACCGAGCGGGGGGCGGGGAGCTGTTTTTT
TRBJ1-2,16,NA,TRBV7-9,TRBD1,CASSSLNPRDSKGYTF,TGTGCCAGCAGCTCCCTCAATCCCCGGGACAGCAAAGGCTACACCTTC
TRBJ1-2,15,NA,TRBV5-4,TRBD1,CASSRLETGANGYTF,TGTGCCAGCAGCCGGCTGGAGACAGGGGCAAATGGCTACACCTTC
TRBJ1-5,16,NA,TRBV12-5,NA,CASGLVLGKRDQPQHF,TGTGCTAGTGGTTTGGTACTGGGGAAGAGGGATCAGCCCCAGCATTTT